This is a list of T cell receptor beta chains from one sample in a study of lymphopenia after photon versus proton radiotherapy. Clones were sequenced by immunoSEQ multiplex PCR, and TCRdb holds only the in-frame ones, with some missing. The sample holds nearly 25,000 clones; roughly 80% are singletons and the top ten take approximately 21%. Sequences were derived from peripheral blood, sampled from a patient treated with proton-based radiotherapy. These receptors came from a woman in her 70s with pancreatic cancer. The conserved cysteine and the conserved F or W are not part of the CDR3 here. Fields, in order: J gene, V gene, CDR3 protein.

TRBJ1-2,TRBV29-1,SVDTKGNYGYT
TRBJ2-1,TRBV6-5,ASSSHLNSYNEQF
TRBJ1-6,TRBV6-5,ATEGNGSPLH
TRBJ2-7,TRBV6-5,ASSYLRGYEQY
TRBJ2-1,TRBV9,ASSPGVHNEQF
TRBJ2-7,TRBV10-2,ASSEYGGGSGSRSYEQY
TRBJ2-5,TRBV6-5,ASSYRGLAGRETQY
TRBJ2-7,TRBV5-1,ASSRTDLGYEQY
TRBJ1-1,TRBV28,ASSLGQSMGAF
TRBJ1-3,TRBV29-1,SVDAASSGNTIY
TRBJ1-1,TRBV6-1,ASSGVGEEAF
TRBJ1-2,TRBV18,ASSLQGSTNYGYT
TRBJ2-2,TRBV29-1,SVWTGNGGELF
TRBJ2-7,TRBV6-1,AGRTSPYEQY
TRBJ1-1,TRBV14,ASSQVKPGTGLMNTEAF
TRBJ2-5,TRBV10-2,ASRGTTGTLQETQY
TRBJ2-3,TRBV5-4,ASSSRDLTDTQY
TRBJ2-1,TRBV4-1,ASSQFGGYNEQF
TRBJ2-5,TRBV12-5,ATTRGGETQY
TRBJ2-3,TRBV7-9,ASSSLAGGPDTQY
TRBJ1-2,TRBV4-3,ASSQDPGEGSYGYT
TRBJ2-2,TRBV5-1,ASSPQGAGGELF
TRBJ1-2,TRBV14,ASSQEWGQGVGYT
TRBJ2-5,TRBV5-1,ASSLDSGALGETQY
TRBJ2-2,TRBV5-1,ASSLATSGVTGELF
TRBJ2-3,TRBV27,ASSATSRDTQY
TRBJ1-2,TRBV30,AWENYGYT
TRBJ2-3,TRBV23-1,ASSPARYTDTQY
TRBJ1-4,TRBV19,ASRRPGQDNEKLF
TRBJ2-1,TRBV5-4,ASSFGQGYNEQF
TRBJ2-3,TRBV28,ASSLRGSKVTDTQY
TRBJ2-7,TRBV21-1,ASSGNWTGTGDHEQY
TRBJ2-1,TRBV9,ASSVGSNNEQF
TRBJ2-4,TRBV7-3,ASSLGGAGGQNIQY
TRBJ1-5,TRBV28,ASSANQPQH
TRBJ1-6,TRBV27,ASSFRTGSSPLH
TRBJ2-7,TRBV5-1,ASSASRLTNEQY
TRBJ1-6,TRBV7-3,ASSSGTGGHSPLH
TRBJ2-1,TRBV5-4,ASSPEPAHYEQF
TRBJ1-5,TRBV28,ASSLIWVSNQPQH
TRBJ2-7,TRBV19,ASSIEASGSLFSYEQY
TRBJ1-4,TRBV11-3,ASSLRTDNEKLF
TRBJ2-7,TRBV29-1,SGSVGRDRGREQY
TRBJ2-5,TRBV6-6,ASSYKRRETQY
TRBJ1-2,TRBV7-9,ASTPLLGYT
TRBJ1-3,TRBV19,ASSMRGTGNTIY
TRBJ2-5,TRBV5-4,ASSHQGYQETQY
TRBJ2-1,TRBV7-7,ASSLDRASEQF
TRBJ2-1,TRBV7-2,ASSLVQGISSYNEQF
TRBJ1-1,TRBV18,ASSPVGDGAPLWSTEAF
TRBJ1-4,TRBV30,AWSNRDNEKLF
TRBJ2-1,TRBV25-1,ASSDGRVYNEQF
TRBJ2-7,TRBV7-9,ASNLQRPGLSSYEQY
TRBJ2-1,TRBV6-6,AGREALASGEQF
TRBJ1-4,TRBV28,ASSSITGNEKLF
TRBJ1-2,TRBV2,ASTLGDGYT